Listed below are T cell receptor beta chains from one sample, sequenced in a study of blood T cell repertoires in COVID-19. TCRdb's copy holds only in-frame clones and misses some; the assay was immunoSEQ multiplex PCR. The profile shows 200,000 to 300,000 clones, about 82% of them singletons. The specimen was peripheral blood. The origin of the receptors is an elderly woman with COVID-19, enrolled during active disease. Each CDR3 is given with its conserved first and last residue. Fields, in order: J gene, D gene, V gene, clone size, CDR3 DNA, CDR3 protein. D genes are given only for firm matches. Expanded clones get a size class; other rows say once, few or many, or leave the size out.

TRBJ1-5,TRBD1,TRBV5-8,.,TGTGCCAGCAGCTTGAGGGACAGGAGCAATCAGCCCCAGCATTTT,CASSLRDRSNQPQHF
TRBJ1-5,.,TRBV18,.,TGTGCCAGCTCACCAAATGGGGGGGATCAGCCCCAGCATTTT,CASSPNGGDQPQHF
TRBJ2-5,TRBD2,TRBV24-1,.,TGTGCCACCAGTGATCCTCCACGGGGGGACGAGACCCAGTACTTC,CATSDPPRGDETQYF
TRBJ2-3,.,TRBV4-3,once,TGCGCCAGCAGCCAAGGGGCTAGCCCCCTGGGGACAGATACGCAGTATTTT,CASSQGASPLGTDTQYF
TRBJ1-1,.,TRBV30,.,TGTGCCTGGAGTGTACTAACTGAAGCTTTCTTT,CAWSVLTEAFF
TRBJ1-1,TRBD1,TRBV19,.,TGTGCCAGTAGTGAACCGGGACAGGGCACTTATAGAGCTTTCTTT,CASSEPGQGTYRAFF
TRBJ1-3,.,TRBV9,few,TGTGCCAGCAGCTCCGGGAGGGCTGGAAACACCATATATTTT,CASSSGRAGNTIYF
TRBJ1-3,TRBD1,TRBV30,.,TGTGCCTGGGCGGGGGACAGGGGAGTTGGAAACACCATATATTTT,CAWAGDRGVGNTIYF
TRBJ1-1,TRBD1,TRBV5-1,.,TGCGCCAGCAGCACACAGGGGAGCACTGAAGCTTTCTTT,CASSTQGSTEAFF
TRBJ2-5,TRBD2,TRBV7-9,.,TGTGCCAGCAGCCCGCTAGCGGGGGCGGGAGAGACCCAGTACTTC,CASSPLAGAGETQYF
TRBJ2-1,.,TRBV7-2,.,TGTGCCAGCAGCTTATGGGGCGGGGGCCAGTACAATGAGCAGTTCTTC,CASSLWGGGQYNEQFF
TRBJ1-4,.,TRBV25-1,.,TGTGCCAGCAGTGAATTTATGGATCCAGGTGAAAAACTGTTTTTT,CASSEFMDPGEKLFF
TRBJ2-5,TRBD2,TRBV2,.,TGTGCCAGCAGTAAGACTAGCTATCAAGAGACCCAGTACTTC,CASSKTSYQETQYF
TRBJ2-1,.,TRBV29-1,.,TGCAGCGGAAGATTAGTAAATGAGCAGTTCTTC,CSGRLVNEQFF
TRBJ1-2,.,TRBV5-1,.,.,CASSYDFRGNYGYTF
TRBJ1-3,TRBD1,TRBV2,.,TGTGCCAGCAGTGCGGACAGGGCAGGAAACACCATATATTTT,CASSADRAGNTIYF
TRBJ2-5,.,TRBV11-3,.,TGTGCCAGCAGCTTAGGCGGCTACCGGGAGACCCAGTACTTC,CASSLGGYRETQYF
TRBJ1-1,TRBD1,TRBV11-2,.,TGTGCCAGCAGCCCTTTTGGAGGGGGCCTTGGGAACACTGAAGCTTTCTTT,CASSPFGGGLGNTEAFF
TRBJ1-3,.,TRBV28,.,TGTGCCAGCAGTACTCTCCCCTATCGAGACACCATATATTTT,CASSTLPYRDTIYF
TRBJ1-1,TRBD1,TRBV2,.,TGTGCCAGCAGATTGGACAGGTTTACAACTGAAGCTTTCTTT,CASRLDRFTTEAFF
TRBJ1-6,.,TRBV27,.,TGTGCCAGCAGTTTAATGGACAGTGGTAATTCACCCCTCCACTTT,CASSLMDSGNSPLHF
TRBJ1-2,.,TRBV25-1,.,TGTGCCAGTTCTGGGCACGGTAATGGCTACACCTTC,CASSGHGNGYTF
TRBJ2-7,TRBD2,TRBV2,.,TGTGCCAGCAGTGCCGGGGGGGGCAAAAGGGAGCAGTACTTC,CASSAGGGKREQYF
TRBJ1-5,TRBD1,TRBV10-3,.,TGTGCCATCAGTGAGAAGACAGGGGAAGTGGGGCCCCAGCATTTT,CAISEKTGEVGPQHF